A selection of T cell receptor beta chains follows, all from one sample in a study of response to subunit inactivated influenza vaccine. From the RT-PCR reads, TCRdb called clonotypes with MiXCR, one entry per CDR3 protein. Seen here are 150,000 or so distinct CDR3 sequences, around 10% observed once, and the top ten hold roughly a third. The specimen was CD8+ T cells sorted from PBMCs, collected around 25 months after vaccination. These receptors came from a man aged 50-75 years who received an inactivated influenza vaccine. Each CDR3 is given with its conserved first and last residue. The order of the fields is D gene, clone size, J gene, V gene, CDR3 length, CDR3 DNA, CDR3 protein. A D gene is named only where the DNA matches it firmly. For some rows the clone size is stated as once, few or many, or as a class when expanded; others skip it.

d_call: TRBD1; clone_size: many; j_call: TRBJ2-1; v_call: TRBV4-3; cdr3_length: 18; cdr3_nt: TGCGCCAGCAGCCGAGAACTAGCCGGGACAGGGTCGGACAATGAGCAGTTCTTC; cdr3_aa: CASSRELAGTGSDNEQFF
d_call: TRBD1; clone_size: few; j_call: TRBJ2-2; v_call: TRBV27; cdr3_length: 17; cdr3_nt: TGTGCCAGCAGTTTATTGGGGACAGGGCCCAACACCGGGGAGCTGTTTTTT; cdr3_aa: CASSLLGTGPNTGELFF
d_call: TRBD1; clone_size: NA; j_call: TRBJ2-1; v_call: TRBV24-1; cdr3_length: 17; cdr3_nt: TGTGCCACCAGTGATTTGAAGGGGACAGGGGGCTTGGATGAGCAGTTCTTC; cdr3_aa: CATSDLKGTGGLDEQFF
d_call: NA; clone_size: NA; j_call: TRBJ1-1; v_call: TRBV12-3/TRBV12-4; cdr3_length: 12; cdr3_nt: TGTGCCAGTAGAGTAGGATTCACTGAAGCTTTCTTT; cdr3_aa: CASRVGFTEAFF
d_call: TRBD1; clone_size: NA; j_call: TRBJ2-5; v_call: TRBV7-9; cdr3_length: 16; cdr3_nt: TGTGCCAGCAGCTTTTTGACAGGGGGCAGTCGGGAGACCCAGTACTTC; cdr3_aa: CASSFLTGGSRETQYF
d_call: NA; clone_size: NA; j_call: TRBJ2-3; v_call: TRBV6-1; cdr3_length: 15; cdr3_nt: TGTGCCAGCAGACCCCAGACACACGGCCCAGATACGCAGTATTTT; cdr3_aa: CASRPQTHGPDTQYF
d_call: NA; clone_size: many; j_call: TRBJ2-7; v_call: TRBV5-6; cdr3_length: 15; cdr3_nt: TGTGCCAGCAGCTTCTTTCTTGGGCCCTCCTACGAGCAGTACTTC; cdr3_aa: CASSFFLGPSYEQYF
d_call: NA; clone_size: few; j_call: TRBJ2-7; v_call: TRBV2; cdr3_length: 11; cdr3_nt: TGTGCCAGCACCAACCAAGGCGAGCAGTACTTC; cdr3_aa: CASTNQGEQYF
d_call: TRBD1; clone_size: many; j_call: TRBJ2-7; v_call: TRBV12-3/TRBV12-4; cdr3_length: 14; cdr3_nt: TGTGCCAGCAGCCCCCCTATAAGACAGGGAGAGCAGTACTTC; cdr3_aa: CASSPPIRQGEQYF
d_call: NA; clone_size: NA; j_call: TRBJ2-2; v_call: TRBV15; cdr3_length: 15; cdr3_nt: TGTGCCACCAGCAGGGGATCTTCGAACACCGGGGAGCTGTTTTTT; cdr3_aa: CATSRGSSNTGELFF
d_call: TRBD2; clone_size: many; j_call: TRBJ2-3; v_call: TRBV5-5; cdr3_length: 14; cdr3_nt: TGTGCCAGTGATTGGACTAGCGGGGTGGATACGCAGTATTTT; cdr3_aa: CASDWTSGVDTQYF
d_call: NA; clone_size: few; j_call: TRBJ2-2; v_call: TRBV11-2; cdr3_length: 14; cdr3_nt: TGTGCCAGCAGCTTTCGGGTCCTCACCGGGGAGCTGTTTTTT; cdr3_aa: CASSFRVLTGELFF
d_call: TRBD1; clone_size: few; j_call: TRBJ2-1; v_call: TRBV5-1; cdr3_length: 15; cdr3_nt: TGCGCCAGCAGCACATCCGGGACAGGTCCCAATGAGCAGTTCTTC; cdr3_aa: CASSTSGTGPNEQFF
d_call: NA; clone_size: few; j_call: TRBJ2-3; v_call: TRBV6-5; cdr3_length: 13; cdr3_nt: TGTGCCAGCAGTTACTCAGGGGCAGATACGCAGTATTTT; cdr3_aa: CASSYSGADTQYF
d_call: NA; clone_size: many; j_call: TRBJ2-3; v_call: TRBV15; cdr3_length: 15; cdr3_nt: TGTGCCACCAGCAGAGATCGAGAAGGCACAGATACGCAGTATTTT; cdr3_aa: CATSRDREGTDTQYF
d_call: NA; clone_size: few; j_call: TRBJ1-5; v_call: TRBV21-1; cdr3_length: 17; cdr3_nt: TGTGCCAGCAGCAAAGCGATACAGGAGTATAGCAATCAGCCCCAGCATTTT; cdr3_aa: CASSKAIQEYSNQPQHF
d_call: TRBD1; clone_size: NA; j_call: TRBJ2-2; v_call: TRBV5-1; cdr3_length: 16; cdr3_nt: TGCGCCAGCAGCATACGGACAGGTGGGATCACCGGGGAGCTGTTTTTT; cdr3_aa: CASSIRTGGITGELFF
d_call: TRBD2; clone_size: few; j_call: TRBJ2-5; v_call: TRBV28; cdr3_length: 18; cdr3_nt: TGTGCCAGCAGTTACAATCTCGGGACTAGCGGTGAACAAGAGACCCAGTACTTC; cdr3_aa: CASSYNLGTSGEQETQYF
d_call: NA; clone_size: NA; j_call: TRBJ2-7; v_call: TRBV3-1; cdr3_length: 11; cdr3_nt: TGTGCCAGCAGCCTCCACTACGAGCAGTACTTC; cdr3_aa: CASSLHYEQYF
d_call: NA; clone_size: NA; j_call: TRBJ2-2; v_call: TRBV15; cdr3_length: 15; cdr3_nt: TGTGCCACCAGCCCCCCCGGTACGAACACCGGGGAGCTGTTTTTT; cdr3_aa: CATSPPGTNTGELFF
d_call: NA; clone_size: few; j_call: TRBJ1-1; v_call: TRBV12-3/TRBV12-4; cdr3_length: 14; cdr3_nt: TGTGCCAGCAGTTTAACGCTTAAGAACACTGAAGCTTTCTTT; cdr3_aa: CASSLTLKNTEAFF
d_call: TRBD1; clone_size: few; j_call: TRBJ2-2; v_call: TRBV7-3; cdr3_length: 18; cdr3_nt: TGTGCCAGCAGTCCCAGGCCGGATCGGGCAGGGGGCACCGGGGAGCTGTTTTTT; cdr3_aa: CASSPRPDRAGGTGELFF
d_call: TRBD1; clone_size: once; j_call: TRBJ1-3; v_call: TRBV7-8; cdr3_length: 15; cdr3_nt: TGTGCCAGCAGCTTAGCCTGGACAGGGGGAAACACCATATATTTT; cdr3_aa: CASSLAWTGGNTIYF
d_call: TRBD2; clone_size: NA; j_call: TRBJ2-1; v_call: TRBV6-2/TRBV6-3; cdr3_length: 16; cdr3_nt: TGTGCCAGCAGTTACTTCGGGGGGAGAGACTACAATGAGCAGTTCTTC; cdr3_aa: CASSYFGGRDYNEQFF
d_call: TRBD1; clone_size: NA; j_call: TRBJ2-5; v_call: TRBV11-2; cdr3_length: 13; cdr3_nt: TGTGCCAGCAGATCCTGGGACAGTGAGACCCAGTACTTC; cdr3_aa: CASRSWDSETQYF
d_call: NA; clone_size: few; j_call: TRBJ2-7; v_call: TRBV27; cdr3_length: 13; cdr3_nt: TGTGCCAGCAGTTTGGTAGGGTCCTACGAGCAGTACTTC; cdr3_aa: CASSLVGSYEQYF
d_call: NA; clone_size: few; j_call: TRBJ1-6; v_call: TRBV28; cdr3_length: 15; cdr3_nt: TGTGCCAGCAGTTTAACGACGGGAAATAATTCACCCCTCCACTTT; cdr3_aa: CASSLTTGNNSPLHF
d_call: NA; clone_size: few; j_call: TRBJ2-1; v_call: TRBV20-1; cdr3_length: 10; cdr3_nt: TGCAGTGCTACACACAATGAGCAGTTCTTC; cdr3_aa: CSATHNEQFF
d_call: NA; clone_size: many; j_call: TRBJ1-6; v_call: TRBV4-2; cdr3_length: 15; cdr3_nt: TGTGCCAGCAGCCAAGATCAGGGCTTTAATTCACCCCTCCACTTT; cdr3_aa: CASSQDQGFNSPLHF
d_call: NA; clone_size: few; j_call: TRBJ1-5; v_call: TRBV20-1; cdr3_length: 16; cdr3_nt: TGCAGTGCCCCCGACCGGATAATTTATAGCAATCAGCCCCAGCATTTT; cdr3_aa: CSAPDRIIYSNQPQHF
d_call: TRBD1; clone_size: many; j_call: TRBJ2-7; v_call: TRBV5-6; cdr3_length: 16; cdr3_nt: TGTGCCAGCAGCCCCGCCGGGACAGGGAGAGTACGCGAGCAGTACTTC; cdr3_aa: CASSPAGTGRVREQYF
d_call: NA; clone_size: few; j_call: TRBJ1-1; v_call: TRBV12-3/TRBV12-4; cdr3_length: 12; cdr3_nt: TGTGCCAGCAGTTTTGGGCTAACTGAAGCTTTCTTT; cdr3_aa: CASSFGLTEAFF
d_call: TRBD2; clone_size: NA; j_call: TRBJ2-1; v_call: TRBV6-1; cdr3_length: 19; cdr3_nt: TGTGCCAGCAGCCCCGGGGGTAGCGGGGGGAGGAGCTCCTACAATGAGCAGTTCTTC; cdr3_aa: CASSPGGSGGRSSYNEQFF
d_call: NA; clone_size: many; j_call: TRBJ1-1; v_call: TRBV9; cdr3_length: 13; cdr3_nt: TGTGCCAGCAGCGCGGGGGGGAACACTGAAGCTTTCTTT; cdr3_aa: CASSAGGNTEAFF
d_call: NA; clone_size: few; j_call: TRBJ2-1; v_call: TRBV28; cdr3_length: 14; cdr3_nt: TGTGCCACCTTGCCCCGGACCACCTACAATGAGCAGTTCTTC; cdr3_aa: CATLPRTTYNEQFF
d_call: NA; clone_size: few; j_call: TRBJ2-7; v_call: TRBV20-1; cdr3_length: 13; cdr3_nt: TGCAGTGCTAGACCCAGGTCTTCCTACGAGCAGTACTTC; cdr3_aa: CSARPRSSYEQYF
d_call: TRBD2; clone_size: NA; j_call: TRBJ2-1; v_call: TRBV5-5; cdr3_length: 14; cdr3_nt: TGTGCCAGCAGCTGGGCCCAAAGCGGGAGAGAGCAGTTCTTC; cdr3_aa: CASSWAQSGREQFF
d_call: TRBD1; clone_size: many; j_call: TRBJ2-7; v_call: TRBV29-1; cdr3_length: 13; cdr3_nt: TGCAGCGTTGTGTTGACAGGGGGCTACGAGCAGTACTTC; cdr3_aa: CSVVLTGGYEQYF
d_call: NA; clone_size: NA; j_call: TRBJ1-6; v_call: TRBV27; cdr3_length: 16; cdr3_nt: TGTGCCAGCAGTTTTTATCCCCACTCCTATAATTCACCCCTCCACTTT; cdr3_aa: CASSFYPHSYNSPLHF
d_call: TRBD2; clone_size: NA; j_call: TRBJ2-1; v_call: TRBV28; cdr3_length: 17; cdr3_nt: TGTGCCAGCAGTTCGCCTCGGACTAGCGTGTCGTACAATGAGCAGTTCTTC; cdr3_aa: CASSSPRTSVSYNEQFF
d_call: TRBD2; clone_size: few; j_call: TRBJ2-3; v_call: TRBV12-3/TRBV12-4; cdr3_length: 15; cdr3_nt: TGTGCCAGCAGTCCCATAGCGGGAGAGACAGATACGCAGTATTTT; cdr3_aa: CASSPIAGETDTQYF
d_call: NA; clone_size: many; j_call: TRBJ2-1; v_call: TRBV4-3; cdr3_length: 11; cdr3_nt: TGCGCCAGCAGCGGAAGGGGGGAGCAGTTCTTC; cdr3_aa: CASSGRGEQFF
d_call: TRBD2; clone_size: many; j_call: TRBJ2-7; v_call: TRBV7-9; cdr3_length: 14; cdr3_nt: TGTGCCAGCAGCTTTAGCGGGAGTAGCGACGAGCAGTACTTC; cdr3_aa: CASSFSGSSDEQYF
d_call: TRBD1; clone_size: few; j_call: TRBJ1-2; v_call: TRBV12-3/TRBV12-4; cdr3_length: 14; cdr3_nt: TGTGCCAGCAGTCTCGGGACAGGGGCGTTTGGCTACACCTTC; cdr3_aa: CASSLGTGAFGYTF
d_call: NA; clone_size: many; j_call: TRBJ2-1; v_call: TRBV12-3/TRBV12-4; cdr3_length: 14; cdr3_nt: TGTGCCAGCAGTCCAGGGACTGATCACAATGAGCAGTTCTTC; cdr3_aa: CASSPGTDHNEQFF
d_call: NA; clone_size: few; j_call: TRBJ1-1; v_call: TRBV12-3/TRBV12-4; cdr3_length: 12; cdr3_nt: TGTGCCAGCAGCCTGGGACAACTTGAAGCTTTCTTT; cdr3_aa: CASSLGQLEAFF
d_call: TRBD1; clone_size: NA; j_call: TRBJ1-5; v_call: TRBV12-3/TRBV12-4; cdr3_length: 13; cdr3_nt: TGTGCCAGAAGTGCCGACAGGGATCAGCCCCAGCATTTT; cdr3_aa: CARSADRDQPQHF
d_call: NA; clone_size: once; j_call: TRBJ1-2; v_call: TRBV7-9; cdr3_length: 16; cdr3_nt: TGTGCCAGCAGCGACGGGACAACCAATATGGGCTATGGCTACACCTTC; cdr3_aa: CASSDGTTNMGYGYTF